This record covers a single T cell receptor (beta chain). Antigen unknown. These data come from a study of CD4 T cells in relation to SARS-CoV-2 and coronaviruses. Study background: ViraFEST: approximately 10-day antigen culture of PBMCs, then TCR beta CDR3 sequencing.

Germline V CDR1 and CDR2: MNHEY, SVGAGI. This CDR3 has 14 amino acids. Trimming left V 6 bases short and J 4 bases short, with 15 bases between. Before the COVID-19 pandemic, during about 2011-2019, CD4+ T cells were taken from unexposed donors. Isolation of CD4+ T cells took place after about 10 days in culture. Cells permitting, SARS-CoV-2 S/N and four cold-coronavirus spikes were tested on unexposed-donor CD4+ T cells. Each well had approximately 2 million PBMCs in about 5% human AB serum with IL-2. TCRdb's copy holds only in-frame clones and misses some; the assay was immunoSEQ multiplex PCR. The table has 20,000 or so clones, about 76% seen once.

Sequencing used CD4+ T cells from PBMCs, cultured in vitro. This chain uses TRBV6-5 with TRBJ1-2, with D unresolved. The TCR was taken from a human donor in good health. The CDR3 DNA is TGTGCCAGCAGAAGCCCGGCAGACCTCTATGGCTACACCTTC. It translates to CASRSPADLYGYTF.